The present entry profiles one T cell receptor beta chain with its context. The sample belongs to a study of early T cells in non-severe SARS-CoV-2 infection. The CDR3 sequence is 15 residues long. CDR1 is LNHDA and CDR2 is SQIVND in the germline V gene (reference sequence). The V gene lost 1 base and the J gene lost 13 bases, with 20 bases spanning the gap. Separate cDNA molecules each had unique molecular identifiers attached to them. TCRdb re-called the 5' RACE reads with MiXCR, one entry per CDR3 protein. The sample has 50,000 to 75,000 distinct CDR3 sequences, 8.8% seen once. The TCR sequence derives from an adult who was a healthcare worker with PCR-confirmed SARS-CoV-2 infection or an uninfected control (not recorded which). Specimen: whole blood, collected at baseline. The chain couples TRBV19 to TRBJ1-5; maybe TRBD1 (5 bases). The CDR3 region is CASSIVLSIDSVQHF. In DNA form, the CDR3 reads TGTGCCAGTAGTATAGTGCTTTCGATAGACAGCGTGCAGCATTTT.